Listed below are T cell receptor beta chains from one sample, sequenced in a study of T cells after yellow fever vaccination. One entry per CDR3 protein, called by TCRdb with MiXCR from the 5' RACE reads. This sample has 300,000 to 350,000 distinct CDR3 sequences; around 11% occur once, and the top ten carry 3% to 3.5%. The input for sequencing was CD4+ T cells sorted from PBMCs, taken 45 days after the yellow fever booster vaccination. These receptors came from a man between 18 and 29 years old who received the YFV17D yellow fever vaccine. Each CDR3 is given with its conserved first and last residue. A D gene is named only where the DNA matches it firmly. Clone size is shown for a subset of rows, as once, few, many or a class of expanded clone.

j_call v_call d_call clone_size cdr3_nt cdr3_aa
TRBJ1-5 TRBV6-2/TRBV6-3 NA many TGTGCCAGCAGATCACTACAGGGCAATCAGCCCCAGCATTTT CASRSLQGNQPQHF
TRBJ1-1 TRBV20-1 NA NA TGCAGTGCTAGATACCCTGCTTTCTTT CSARYPAFF
TRBJ2-5 TRBV9 NA NA TGTGCCAGCAGCCCCCAGGGGAGCAGTGGAGAGACCCAGTACTTC CASSPQGSSGETQYF
TRBJ2-5 TRBV5-6 NA many TGTGCCAGCAGCCCTGAGTCCCGGGACATTGGGACCCAGTACTTC CASSPESRDIGTQYF
TRBJ2-2 TRBV2 NA few TGTGCCAGCAGATCGAATCGCGCGAACACCGGGGAGCTGTTTTTT CASRSNRANTGELFF
TRBJ1-1 TRBV5-1 NA many TGCGCCAGCAGCTTCGGGGACCACGCTGAAGCTTTCTTT CASSFGDHAEAFF
TRBJ1-5 TRBV7-9 TRBD1 NA TGTGCCAGCAGCTTAGTCGGCGGGACAGAAAATCAGCCCCAGCATTTT CASSLVGGTENQPQHF
TRBJ2-5 TRBV18 NA many TGTGCCAGCTCAGTTGACAGAGAAGAGACCCAGTACTTC CASSVDREETQYF
TRBJ1-2 TRBV29-1 TRBD1 many TGCAGCGTCGACAGGGGAATGGGCTACACCTTC CSVDRGMGYTF
TRBJ2-6 TRBV5-1 NA NA TGCGCCAGCAGCTTGGAGGCTGGGGCCAACGTCCTGACTTTC CASSLEAGANVLTF
TRBJ1-5 TRBV7-3 NA NA TGTGCCAGCAGCTCACAGAGCAATCAGCCCCAGCATTTT CASSSQSNQPQHF
TRBJ2-7 TRBV6-5 TRBD1 NA TGTGCCAGCAGCCAAAGAACGACCGGGACAGGACACTACGAGCAGTACTTC CASSQRTTGTGHYEQYF
TRBJ2-2 TRBV6-5 NA few TGTGCCAGCAGCCCGGGCGGCGGGGAGCTGTTTTTT CASSPGGGELFF
TRBJ2-6 TRBV4-3 TRBD1 few TGCGCCAGCAGCCCGGCGGGGACAGGGGTTTCGACTGGGGCCAACGTCCTGACTTTC CASSPAGTGVSTGANVLTF
TRBJ2-7 TRBV7-2 NA NA TGTGCCAGCAGCCCACCGGGACCGCTATACTACGAGCAGTACTTC CASSPPGPLYYEQYF
TRBJ2-1 TRBV12-3/TRBV12-4 TRBD2 NA TGTGCCAGCAGTTTAGGGCGGGGGGCAACAGAGGAGCAGTTCTTC CASSLGRGATEEQFF
TRBJ1-2 TRBV20-1 NA NA TGCAGTGCTTCCCCACTAGACAGGCGAAGAGGCTACACCTTC CSASPLDRRRGYTF
TRBJ2-2 TRBV15 TRBD1 few TGTGCCACCAGCAGATCGACAGGGCCCGGGGAGCTGTTTTTT CATSRSTGPGELFF
TRBJ2-1 TRBV7-2 NA NA TGTGCCAGCAGCGGCCGGACCATTAATGAGCAGTTCTTC CASSGRTINEQFF
TRBJ2-4 TRBV12-3/TRBV12-4 TRBD1 few TGTGCCAGCAGATTTGGACAGGGGAGAGAAAACATTCAGTACTTC CASRFGQGRENIQYF
TRBJ2-7 TRBV5-1 NA NA TGCGCCAGCAGCTTGCCCGGGGACGAGCAGTACTTC CASSLPGDEQYF
TRBJ1-5 TRBV15 TRBD1 few TGTGCCACCAGCCGTGGACAGGTAGACAATCAGCCCCAGCATTTT CATSRGQVDNQPQHF
TRBJ2-3 TRBV12-3/TRBV12-4 TRBD1 many TGTGCCAGCAGGAGCAGGGGGCGTCCAGATACGCAGTATTTT CASRSRGRPDTQYF
TRBJ1-4 TRBV10-3 NA many TGTGCCATCAGTGAATTACTGGGGTCTGAAAAACTGTTTTTT CAISELLGSEKLFF
TRBJ2-2 TRBV5-4 TRBD1 NA TGTGCCAGCAGCGAAGGGACAGGCAACACCGGGGAGCTGTTTTTT CASSEGTGNTGELFF
TRBJ2-3 TRBV7-2 TRBD2 many TGTGCCAGCAGCTTAGTGGCTAGCGGGGGGGATGATACGCAGTATTTT CASSLVASGGDDTQYF
TRBJ2-1 TRBV5-1 TRBD1 NA TGCGCCAGCAGCGTGTCGGGACAGGGGGTCGATGAGCAGTTCTTC CASSVSGQGVDEQFF
TRBJ1-1 TRBV5-1 NA NA TGCGCCAGCAGCTCGAGGGGCGGGGGGCCGAACACTGAAGCTTTCTTT CASSSRGGGPNTEAFF
TRBJ2-5 TRBV6-5 NA few TGTGCCAGCAGTTACATTCGAGGAGGGGCCAAAGAGACCCAGTACTTC CASSYIRGGAKETQYF
TRBJ1-3 TRBV5-1 NA NA TGCGCCAGCAGCTCCGACGCTGGAAACACCATATATTTT CASSSDAGNTIYF
TRBJ1-2 TRBV4-3 NA few TGCGCCAGCAGCCAAGAGGGGTACGGGGACTACACCTTC CASSQEGYGDYTF
TRBJ2-2 TRBV2 NA NA TGTGCCTCCCGATCGACAGATACGAACACCGGGGAGCTGTTTTTT CASRSTDTNTGELFF
TRBJ2-3 TRBV15 TRBD2 few TGTGCCACCAGCAGAGCTCCGGGACTAGCGGGGGGGAGGGGCACAGATACGCAGTATTTT CATSRAPGLAGGRGTDTQYF
TRBJ2-3 TRBV21-1 NA NA TGTGCCAGCAGCACCCGACTAGCGGGGGGTCGCACAGATACGCAGTATTTT CASSTRLAGGRTDTQYF
TRBJ2-2 TRBV27 TRBD1 NA TGTGCCAGCAGGCTTGACAGGGGGCACACCGGGGAGCTGTTTTTT CASRLDRGHTGELFF
TRBJ1-1 TRBV4-2 NA NA TGTGCCAGCAGCCAAGTGGAGATGGGGGCCACTGAAGCTTTCTTT CASSQVEMGATEAFF
TRBJ2-5 TRBV18 NA few TGTGCCAGCTCACCACCGCCAGGGAAAGAGACCCAGTACTTC CASSPPPGKETQYF
TRBJ2-3 TRBV3-1 TRBD2 few TGTGCCAGCAGCCAACCCGGGACTAGCGGGGGGAAGGCAGATACGCAGTATTTT CASSQPGTSGGKADTQYF
TRBJ1-2 TRBV12-3/TRBV12-4 TRBD1 many TGTGCCAGCACTTCGACAGGGGGATTTTATTATGGCTACACCTTC CASTSTGGFYYGYTF
TRBJ2-5 TRBV4-3 NA NA TGCGCCAGCAGCCAAGATTTGACTACCTTAGGACTGACCCAGTACTTC CASSQDLTTLGLTQYF
TRBJ1-4 TRBV5-1 TRBD1 few TGCGCCAGCAGCCCCTGGGACAGGGTAGGCGAAAAACTGTTTTTT CASSPWDRVGEKLFF